A single sample gave rise to the 11 T cell receptor beta chains below, sequenced in a study of T cell repertoires in cytomegalovirus infection. TCRdb re-called the reads through MiXCR, storing one row per CDR3 protein. The table lists about 360,000 distinct CDR3 sequences, approximately 35% of them singletons. Antigens for these TCRs are unknown. The sample consisted of cultured PBMCs, taken from culture after CMV antigen stimulation. The source of these receptors is a human donor in good health (CMV status not recorded). Some clones in this sample may be carry-over from other donors' samples.

V is TRBV12-3 or TRBV12-4 and J is TRBJ2-3, with 11 bases fitting TRBD2. J was trimmed by 9 bases and V by 5 bases; bases with no gene match: 13. The CDR3 is 16 amino acids. The CDR3 region has the DNA TGTGCCAGCAGTATCCCCGGGACTAGCGGAGACGCGACGCAGTATTTT. This codes for CASSIPGTSGDATQYF.

This clonotype has a handful of counts. The chain uses TRBV29-1 and TRBJ2-3; D possibly corresponds to TRBD2 (5 bases). The CDR3 contains 13 residues. CDR1 and CDR2 (germline): SQVTM, ANQGSEA. Deletions cut 7 bases from V and 3 bases from J, with 14 bases between. In DNA form, the CDR3 reads TGCAGCGCCGGAGGTAGATCTACAGATACGCAGTATTTT. Its translation is CSAGGRSTDTQYF.

The V call is TRBV7-9, the J call TRBJ1-2; the D is unclear. Germline V lookup: CDR1 SEHNR, CDR2 FQNEAQ (reference sequence). V was shortened by 5 bases and J by 0 bases, with 4 bases between the two germline ends. The CDR3 has 12 amino acids. In DNA, the CDR3 is TGTGCCAGCAGCAAATCTAACTATGGCTACACCTTC. It translates to CASSKSNYGYTF.

This clonotype was detected only a few times. This chain joins TRBV7-9 and TRBJ2-1, with a weak D call TRBD2 (5 bases). The CDR3 has 14 amino acids. Trimming took 0 bases from V and 7 from J, leaving 10 bases between them. Per the germline V gene, CDR1 is SEHNR and CDR2 is FQNEAQ (reference sequence). The CDR3 region is CASSLAGVRNEQFF. The CDR3 DNA follows: TGTGCCAGCAGCTTAGCGGGAGTCAGGAATGAGCAGTTCTTC.

At least ten counts were recorded for this clonotype. The CDR3 spells CASSLQQSSYNEQFF. The CDR3 nucleotides are TGTGCCAGCAGCTTACAACAGTCCTCCTACAATGAGCAGTTCTTC. The chain has TRBV7-2 and TRBJ2-1; D remains unclear. Germline V gene lookup returns CDR1 SGHTA and CDR2 FQGNSA. Trimming removed 2 bases at V and 0 bases at J, with 8 bases between. The length of the CDR3 is 15 residues.

This clonotype has only one observation. This chain links TRBV19 with TRBJ2-6; maybe TRBD1 (6 bases). CDR1 and CDR2 (germline): LNHDA, SQIVND (reference sequence). V was trimmed by 6 bases and J by 2 bases, leaving 14 bases between them. The CDR3 covers 16 residues. DNA for the CDR3: TGTGCCAGTAGATCAGGGGTAGGGGCTGGGGCCAACGTCCTGACTTTC. It codes for CASRSGVGAGANVLTF.

J is TRBJ2-1 and V is TRBV7-2; the match to TRBD2 covers 9 bases. Germline V gene lookup returns CDR1 SGHTA and CDR2 FQGNSA. V shed 4 bases, J shed 6 bases, and the junction held 4 bases outside the gene matches. The CDR3 totals 14 residues. The CDR3 region is CASSSLTSGNEQFF. DNA for the CDR3: TGTGCCAGCAGCTCCCTGACTAGCGGCAATGAGCAGTTCTTC.

A few counts support this clonotype. This sequence joins TRBV5-4 and TRBJ1-2; no definite D call. In germline, CDR1 is SGHNT, CDR2 YYREEE (reference sequence). The CDR3 consists of 13 residues. V was pared by 3 bases and J by 6 bases, with 12 bases between. The CDR3: CASSWVGWDGYTF. CDR3 nucleotides: TGTGCCAGCAGCTGGGTAGGGTGGGATGGCTACACCTTC.

CDR3 in DNA: TGTGCCAGCAGTGAAGGACAGGTCTTGGGCGGCTACACCTTC. It specifies CASSEGQVLGGYTF. The chain couples TRBV6-1 to TRBJ1-2; tentative D call: TRBD1 (6 bases). Germline CDR1 reads MNHNS; CDR2 reads SASEGT. The CDR3 is 14 amino acids. V was pared by 1 base and J by 8 bases, with 14 bases between.

CDR3 sequence reads: CASSPYSGVAYNEQFF. For the CDR3, the DNA is TGTGCCAGCAGTCCCTATAGCGGGGTCGCCTACAATGAGCAGTTCTTC. This chain uses TRBV6-1 with TRBJ2-1, with 8 bases fitting TRBD2. Trimming at V came to 5 bases and at J to 2 bases, leaving 8 bases not matched to a gene. In germline, CDR1 is MNHNS, CDR2 SASEGT. The CDR3 sequence is 16 residues long.

This clonotype was observed a few times. The chain combines TRBV11-2 with TRBJ2-2; unclear D gene. Trimming removed 0 bases at V and 6 bases at J, with 8 bases between. Per the germline V gene, CDR1 is SGHAT and CDR2 is FQNNGV. CDR3 length equals 14 residues. The CDR3 is CASSLDPLAGELFF. CDR3 DNA sequence: TGTGCCAGCAGCTTAGATCCCCTCGCCGGGGAGCTGTTTTTT.